Listed here are 27 T cell receptor beta chains from one sample, sequenced in a study of graft-versus-host responses after intestinal transplantation. No antigen is known for these receptors. This table comes from immunoSEQ multiplex PCR, and its TCRdb copy is limited to in-frame clones, with some not included. The sample lists tens of thousands of clones; just under 95% were seen once. Here the sequenced sample was unstimulated CD8+ T cells sorted from spleen or lymph node cells, taken before intestinal transplant. Receptors originate from a human donor who received an intestinal transplant.

V gene TRBV5-4 combines with J gene TRBJ2-7; TRBD2 matches 9 bases. Germline CDR1 and CDR2: SGHNT and YYREEE (reference sequence). The CDR3 consists of 16 residues. Unmatched junction bases numbered 8, after V lost 1 base and J lost 3 bases. CDR3 residues: CASSLRPSGMNYEQYF. In DNA, the CDR3 is TGTGCCAGCAGCTTGCGTCCTAGCGGGATGAACTACGAGCAGTACTTC. The full variable domain, its missing parts supplied by reference TRBV5-4 and TRBJ2-7, is ETGVTQSPTHLIKTRGQQVTLRCSSQSGHNTVSWYQQALGQGPQFIFQYYREEENGRGNFPPRFSGLQFPNYSSELNVNALELDDSALYLCASSLRPSGMNYEQYFGPGTRLTVT.

The CDR3 spells CASSFTGGEGGSFF. The CDR3 DNA reads as TGTGCCAGCAGTTTTACAGGGGGCGAAGGTGGGTCTTTCTTT. The chain is built from TRBV6-5 and TRBJ1-1; 9 positions agree with TRBD1. This CDR3 comprises 14 residues. The germline gives CDR1 MNHEY, CDR2 SVGAGI. The V segment lost 4 bases and the J segment 12 bases; nucleotides outside the gene matches: 12.

This chain links TRBV6-5 with TRBJ1-2; TRBD1 matches at 7 bases. V was clipped by 2 bases and J by 5 bases; unmatched bases: 11. In germline, CDR1 is MNHEY, CDR2 SVGAGI. CDR3 length: 16 amino acids. Here the CDR3 reads CASSYLSDRVLYGYTF. As DNA, the CDR3 is TGTGCCAGCAGTTACCTCTCCGACAGGGTCCTTTATGGCTACACCTTC.

CDR3 amino acids: CASSPRRGNMNTEAFF. CDR3 in DNA: TGCGCCAGCAGCCCCCGTAGAGGTAACATGAACACTGAAGCTTTCTTT. The chain combines TRBV4-1 with TRBJ1-1, with D unresolved. Trimming cost V 4 bases and J 0 bases, with 15 bases left between them. Germline V gene lookup returns CDR1 MGHRA and CDR2 YSYEKL. This CDR3 contains 16 residues.

In nucleotides, the CDR3 is TGTGCCAGCAGTTACAAGACTCTCGTCTCCTACGAGCAGTACTTC. Translation gives CASSYKTLVSYEQYF. J is TRBJ2-7 and V is TRBV6-5, with no clear D. V lost 2 bases and J lost 0, with 11 bases in between. Per the germline V gene, CDR1 is MNHEY and CDR2 is SVGAGI. There are 15 residues in the CDR3.

The chain employs TRBV10-2 and TRBJ2-4; D is ambiguous. CDR1 is WSHSY and CDR2 is SAAADI in the germline V gene. The CDR3 runs 11 residues. Trimming stripped 7 bases from V and 8 bases from J, with 9 bases between. The CDR3 protein is CASKTGDIQYF. The CDR3 DNA is TGCGCCAGCAAGACTGGAGACATTCAGTACTTC.

J is TRBJ2-1 and V is TRBV4-2; 9 bases fit TRBD2. The V segment lost 0 bases and the J segment 6 bases; nucleotides outside the gene matches: 9. The CDR3 is 17 residues long. Germline lookup yields CDR1 LGHNA and CDR2 YNFKEQ. As DNA, the CDR3 is TGTGCCAGCAGCCAAGAAACCGGGACTAGCAAGCTCAATGAGCAGTTCTTC. Protein product: CASSQETGTSKLNEQFF.

The rearrangement links TRBV19 to TRBJ2-1; TRBD2 matches 11 bases. The ends lost 3 bases at V and 8 bases at J; junction bases unmatched: 6. CDR3 length: 15 residues. Germline values: CDR1 LNHDA, CDR2 SQIVND (reference sequence). The CDR3 DNA sequence: TGTGCCAGTAGTATTGGGGTAGCGGGAGGGTATGAGCAGTTCTTC. As protein: CASSIGVAGGYEQFF.

J is TRBJ1-1 and V is TRBV6-5; D not certain. V was shortened by 4 bases and J by 5 bases, with 8 bases between the two germline ends. The CDR3 contains 12 residues. In germline, CDR1 is MNHEY, CDR2 SVGAGI. CDR3: CASSFTGTEAFF. The DNA for the CDR3 is TGTGCCAGCAGTTTTACGGGAACTGAAGCTTTCTTT.

The chain has TRBV6-5 and TRBJ1-1, with a tentative D call TRBD1 (5 bases). The CDR3 is 14 residues long. Germline CDR1 is MNHEY and CDR2 is SVGAGI. Trimming shortened V by 5 bases and J by 0 bases, and 10 bases separated the two germline ends. CDR3 amino acids: CASSVRGLNTEAFF. DNA for the CDR3: TGTGCCAGCAGTGTAAGGGGTCTGAACACTGAAGCTTTCTTT.

The chain joins TRBV28 to TRBJ2-5, with D perhaps matching TRBD1 (6 bases). The CDR3 sequence is 16 residues long. Germline V lookup: CDR1 MDHEN, CDR2 SYDVKM. V dropped 5 bases and J dropped 2 bases, with 18 bases sitting between them. As DNA, the CDR3 is TGTGCCAGCAGTCCCTCAAGCGGACAGCCACAAGAGACCCAGTACTTC. Translated: CASSPSSGQPQETQYF.

The gene calls are TRBV28 and TRBJ2-2; the match to TRBD1 covers 12 bases. J was trimmed by 9 bases and V by 3 bases; bases with no gene match: 5. The CDR3 spans 15 residues. Germline V gives CDR1 MDHEN, CDR2 SYDVKM. In DNA form, the CDR3 reads TGTGCCAGCAGTTTGGGACAGGGGGCCTTCCGGGAGCTGTTTTTT. Translating gives CASSLGQGAFRELFF. Supplemented by reference TRBV28 and TRBJ2-2, the full variable domain reads DVKVTQSSRYLVKRTGEKVFLECVQDMDHENMFWYRQDPGLGLRLIYFSYDVKMKEKGDIPEGYSVSREKKERFSLILESASTNQTSMYLCASSLGQGAFRELFFGEGSRLTVL.

The V gene is TRBV11-3, the J gene TRBJ2-1, with TRBD2 as a possible D gene (6 bases). This CDR3 has 16 amino acids. V was trimmed by 4 bases and J by 6 bases, leaving 19 bases between them. The V gene's germline CDR1 is SGHNT and CDR2 YENEEA. The CDR3 DNA is TGTGCCAGCAGCTCGACACCGGGACTGATCTCCAATGAGCAGTTCTTC. It translates to CASSSTPGLISNEQFF.

The chain couples TRBV9 to TRBJ2-5; D gene ambiguous. Germline V gene data show CDR1 as SGDLS and CDR2 as YYNGEE. CDR3 length: 14 residues. V lost 0 bases and J lost 5, with 11 bases in between. This CDR3 reads CASSVGALPETQYF. In nucleotides, the CDR3 is TGTGCCAGCAGCGTAGGAGCGCTTCCGGAGACCCAGTACTTC.

The chain has TRBV27 and TRBJ2-5; a possible D gene is TRBD1 (6 bases). The germline V gene encodes CDR1 MNHEY and CDR2 SMNVEV (reference sequence). This CDR3 is 13 amino acids long. The V end was cut by 1 base, the J end by 7 bases, with 10 bases between. This CDR3 is CASSLYNRATQYF. CDR3 nucleotides: TGTGCCAGCAGTTTATATAACAGGGCGACCCAGTACTTC.

The chain has TRBV11-1 and TRBJ2-7; 7 nucleotides line up with TRBD1. CDR1 SGHAT and CDR2 FQDESV come from the germline V gene (reference sequence). V lost 5 bases to trimming and J lost 0 bases; unmatched junction nucleotides: 1. This CDR3 is built from 13 residues. CDR3 coding DNA: TGTGCCAGCAGCGGGACAGTCTCCTACGAGCAGTACTTC. Translating gives CASSGTVSYEQYF.

The V call is TRBV29-1, the J call TRBJ2-2; D uncertain. V was trimmed by 0 bases and J by 5 bases, leaving 7 bases between them. CDR1 and CDR2 from the germline V gene are SQVTM and ANQGSEA. This CDR3 spans 13 amino acids. The CDR3 protein is CSVEDPMTGELFF. The CDR3, as DNA: TGCAGCGTTGAAGATCCCATGACCGGGGAGCTGTTTTTT.

The chain links TRBV9 to TRBJ2-1, with TRBD2 as a possible D gene (6 bases). Trimming shortened V by 3 bases and J by 1 base, and 29 bases separated the two germline ends. Germline CDR1 is SGDLS and CDR2 is YYNGEE. The CDR3 is 21 amino acids. DNA of the CDR3: TGTGCCAGCAGCGGGGTCCCGTACGGTGGGAGGAATGGCGGGTCCTACAATGAGCAGTTCTTC. Protein: CASSGVPYGGRNGGSYNEQFF.

The chain recombines TRBV9 with TRBJ2-3; maybe TRBD1 (6 bases). Trimming cost V 3 bases and J 0 bases, with 20 bases left between them. The germline V gene encodes CDR1 SGDLS and CDR2 YYNGEE. The CDR3 consists of 18 residues. The CDR3 is CASSGGQRHQSSTDTQYF. The DNA of the CDR3 is TGTGCCAGCAGCGGAGGACAGCGTCACCAATCTAGCACAGATACGCAGTATTTT.

The V call is TRBV21-1, the J call TRBJ1-1. TRBV21-1 is shown as a pseudogene. The CDR3 runs to 17 residues. In DNA form, the CDR3 reads TGTGCCAGCAGCAACGACCCTCCCGTCCCTCTGAACACTGAAGCTTTCTTT. Its protein product is CASSNDPPVPLNTEAFF.

This chain connects TRBV15 to TRBJ1-1; 7 nucleotides match TRBD1. V was clipped by 5 bases and J by 5 bases; unmatched bases: 11. Germline V CDR1 and CDR2: LNHNV, YYDKDF (reference sequence). There are 15 residues in the CDR3. DNA of the CDR3: TGTGCCACCAGCGGCCCTCAAATGACAGGGACTGAAGCTTTCTTT. It specifies CATSGPQMTGTEAFF.

This rearrangement joins TRBV21-1 to TRBJ2-1; the DNA was not used to check the table's D call, TRBD2. TRBV21-1 is deemed a pseudogene. The length of the CDR3 is 19 residues. CDR3 sequence: CASSKGPRLEREGNNEQFF. The DNA for the CDR3 is TGTGCCAGCAGCAAAGGGCCCCGCCTCGAGCGGGAGGGCAACAATGAGCAGTTCTTC.

In its sample, this clone was seen once. The V call is TRBV15, the J call TRBJ2-1; D uncertain. Germline V gene lookup returns CDR1 LNHNV and CDR2 YYDKDF (reference sequence). The CDR3 spans 15 residues. The V and J ends lost 1 base and 5 bases respectively, with 12 bases between them. The CDR3 spells CATSRAESRNNEQFF. The CDR3 nucleotides read TGTGCCACCAGCAGAGCGGAATCGAGAAACAATGAGCAGTTCTTC.

The chain uses TRBV7-2 and TRBJ1-1, with 8 bases aligning to TRBD1. Losses at the gene ends were 0 bases for V and 5 bases for J; bases not matched to a gene: 5. Germline V gives CDR1 SGHTA, CDR2 FQGNSA. The CDR3 has 15 amino acids. As DNA, the CDR3 is TGTGCCAGCAGCTTAGCCCCCTGGACAGGGACTGAAGCTTTCTTT. It yields the protein CASSLAPWTGTEAFF.

In its sample, this clone was seen once. V is TRBV7-2 and J is TRBJ2-1; D call uncertain. The length of the CDR3 is 15 residues. Germline V gene sequence: CDR1 SGHTA, CDR2 FQGNSA. Trimming pared 5 bases from V and 0 bases from J, leaving 11 bases between. The CDR3 spells CASSLTAYSYNEQFF. CDR3 coding DNA: TGTGCCAGCAGCCTAACAGCTTACTCCTACAATGAGCAGTTCTTC.

The chain employs TRBV15 and TRBJ1-2; D possibly corresponds to TRBD1 (5 bases). V was cut by 1 base and J by 8 bases, with 14 bases left in between. This CDR3 comprises 14 residues. Germline V gene sequence: CDR1 LNHNV, CDR2 YYDKDF (reference sequence). The CDR3 DNA reads TGTGCCACCAGCAGAGTAGGGACTTTTCAGGGCTACACCTTC. Protein: CATSRVGTFQGYTF.

The chain has TRBV5-1 and TRBJ2-5; weak D call: TRBD1 (6 bases). V lost 4 bases and J lost 2, with 12 bases in between. The CDR3 contains 14 residues. Germline V lookup: CDR1 SGHRS, CDR2 YFSETQ. Written as DNA, the CDR3 is TGCGCCAGCAGCAAATACAGGGAGCAAGAGACCCAGTACTTC. It is translated as CASSKYREQETQYF.